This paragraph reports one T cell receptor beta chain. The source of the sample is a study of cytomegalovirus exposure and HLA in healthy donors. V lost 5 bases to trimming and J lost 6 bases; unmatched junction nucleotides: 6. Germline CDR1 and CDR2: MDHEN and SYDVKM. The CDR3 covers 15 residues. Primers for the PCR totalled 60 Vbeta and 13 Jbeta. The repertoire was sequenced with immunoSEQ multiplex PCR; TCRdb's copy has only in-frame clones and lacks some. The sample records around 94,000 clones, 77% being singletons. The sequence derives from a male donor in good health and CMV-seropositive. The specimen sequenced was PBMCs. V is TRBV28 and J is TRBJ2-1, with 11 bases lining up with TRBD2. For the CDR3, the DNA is TGTGCCAGCAGTCCACTAGCGGGAGAGGTCAATGAGCAGTTCTTC. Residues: CASSPLAGEVNEQFF. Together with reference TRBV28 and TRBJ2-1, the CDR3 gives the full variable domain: DVKVTQSSRYLVKRTGEKVFLECVQDMDHENMFWYRQDPGLGLRLIYFSYDVKMKEKGDIPEGYSVSREKKERFSLILESASTNQTSMYLCASSPLAGEVNEQFFGPGTRLTVL.